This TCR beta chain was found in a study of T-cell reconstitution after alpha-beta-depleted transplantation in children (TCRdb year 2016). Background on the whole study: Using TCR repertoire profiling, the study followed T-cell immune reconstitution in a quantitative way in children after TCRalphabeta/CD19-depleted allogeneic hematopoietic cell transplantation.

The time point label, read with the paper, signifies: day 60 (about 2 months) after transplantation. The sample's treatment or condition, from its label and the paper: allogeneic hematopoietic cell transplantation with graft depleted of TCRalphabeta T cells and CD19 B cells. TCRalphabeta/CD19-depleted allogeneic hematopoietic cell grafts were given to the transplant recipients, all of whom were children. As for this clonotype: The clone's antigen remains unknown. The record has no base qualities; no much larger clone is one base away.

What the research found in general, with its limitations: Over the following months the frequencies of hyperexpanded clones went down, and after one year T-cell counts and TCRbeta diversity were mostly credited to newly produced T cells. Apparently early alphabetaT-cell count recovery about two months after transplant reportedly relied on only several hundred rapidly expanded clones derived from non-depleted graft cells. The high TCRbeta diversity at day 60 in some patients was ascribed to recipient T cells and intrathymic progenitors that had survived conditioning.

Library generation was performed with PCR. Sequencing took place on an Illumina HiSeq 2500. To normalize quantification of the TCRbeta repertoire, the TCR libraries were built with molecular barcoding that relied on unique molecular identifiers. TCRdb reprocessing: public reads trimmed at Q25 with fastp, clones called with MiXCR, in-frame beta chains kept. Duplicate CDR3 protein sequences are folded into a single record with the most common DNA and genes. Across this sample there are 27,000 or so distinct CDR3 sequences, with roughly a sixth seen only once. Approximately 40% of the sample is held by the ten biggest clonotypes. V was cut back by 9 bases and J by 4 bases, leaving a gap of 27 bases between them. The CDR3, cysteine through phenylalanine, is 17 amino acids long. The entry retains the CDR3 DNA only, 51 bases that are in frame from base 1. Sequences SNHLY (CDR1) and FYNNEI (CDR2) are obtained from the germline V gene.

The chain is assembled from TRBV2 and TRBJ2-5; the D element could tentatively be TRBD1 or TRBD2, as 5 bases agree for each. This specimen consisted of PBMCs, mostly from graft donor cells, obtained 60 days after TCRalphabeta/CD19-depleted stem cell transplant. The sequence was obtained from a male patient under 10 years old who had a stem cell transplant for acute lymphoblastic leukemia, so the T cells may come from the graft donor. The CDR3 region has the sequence CARKETRGSTLRETQYF. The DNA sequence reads TGTGCCAGGAAGGAAACCCGGGGCTCAACCCTGCGAGAGACCCAGTACTTC.